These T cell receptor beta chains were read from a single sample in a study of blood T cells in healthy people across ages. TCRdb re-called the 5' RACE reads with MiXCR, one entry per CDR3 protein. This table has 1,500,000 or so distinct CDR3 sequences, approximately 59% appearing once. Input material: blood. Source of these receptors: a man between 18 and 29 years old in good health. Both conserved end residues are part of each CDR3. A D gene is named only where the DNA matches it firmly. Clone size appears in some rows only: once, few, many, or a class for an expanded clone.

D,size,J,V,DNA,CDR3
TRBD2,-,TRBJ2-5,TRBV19,TGTGCCAGTAGTGCTAAAGGACTAGCGGGAGTGGAGACCCAGTACTTC,CASSAKGLAGVETQYF
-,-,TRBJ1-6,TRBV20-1,TGCAGTGCTAGGGAGACAGAGGGTAATTCACCCCTCCACTTT,CSARETEGNSPLHF
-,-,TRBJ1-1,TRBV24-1,TGTGCCACCAGCGGCCTGAACACTGAAGCTTTCTTT,CATSGLNTEAFF
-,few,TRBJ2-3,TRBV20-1,TGCAGTGCTAGAGATAGGTGGGGAGATACGCAGTATTTT,CSARDRWGDTQYF
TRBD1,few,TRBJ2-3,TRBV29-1,TGCAGCGTTGAATCCTGGACAGGGGTGACGGATACGCAGTATTTT,CSVESWTGVTDTQYF
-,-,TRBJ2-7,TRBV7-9,TGTGCCAGCAGCTTACGGCCGGGAGTTCGGCTGGACGAGCAGTACTTC,CASSLRPGVRLDEQYF
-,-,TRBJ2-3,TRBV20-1,TGCAGTGCTACCAGCACAGATACGCAGTATTTT,CSATSTDTQYF
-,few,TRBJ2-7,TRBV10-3,TGTGCCATCAGCTCGACAGATACCTCCTACGAGCAGTACTTC,CAISSTDTSYEQYF
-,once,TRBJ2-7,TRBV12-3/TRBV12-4,TGTGCCAGCAGCCCGGGGGTGGGAAGGGCCTACGAGCAGTACTTC,CASSPGVGRAYEQYF
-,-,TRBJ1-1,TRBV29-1,TGCAGCGTTGAATCCCGGTTCGGCACTGAAGCTTTCTTT,CSVESRFGTEAFF
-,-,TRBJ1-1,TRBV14,TGTGCCAGCAGCCAAGGGGCCCTGTTCTGGGGCACTGAAGCTTTCTTT,CASSQGALFWGTEAFF
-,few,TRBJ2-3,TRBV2,TGTGCCAGCGAGGGCAGGGGAAGTACAGATACGCAGTATTTT,CASEGRGSTDTQYF
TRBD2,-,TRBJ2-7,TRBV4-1,TGCGCCAGCAGCCAAGAGGGGGGACTAGCGGGGGCCAAAACCTACGAGCAGTACTTC,CASSQEGGLAGAKTYEQYF
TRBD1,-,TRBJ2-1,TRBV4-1,TGCGCCAGCAGCCAGAGACAGGGGGCGCTTAATGAGCAGTTCTTC,CASSQRQGALNEQFF
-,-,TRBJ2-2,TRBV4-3,TGCGCCAGCAGCCAGAAGCCGGGGCTCGAGACCGGGGAGCTGTTTTTT,CASSQKPGLETGELFF
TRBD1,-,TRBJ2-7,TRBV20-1,TGCAGTTCCGATGGACAGGGGCTCCACGAGCAGTACTTC,CSSDGQGLHEQYF
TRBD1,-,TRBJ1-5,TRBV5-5,TGTGCCAGCAGCTCCAACCCGGGACAGGGGAATCAGCCCCAGCATTTT,CASSSNPGQGNQPQHF
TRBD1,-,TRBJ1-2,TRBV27,TGTGCCAGCAGCTTATCCGGGACAGGCGTACTCTATGGCTACACCTTC,CASSLSGTGVLYGYTF
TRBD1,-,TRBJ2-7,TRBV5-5,TGTGCCAGCCAGACAGGGGCCCCCTACGAGCAGTACTTC,CASQTGAPYEQYF
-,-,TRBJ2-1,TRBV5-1,TGCGCCAGCAGCTTGAGAACCGATGAGCAGTTCTTC,CASSLRTDEQFF
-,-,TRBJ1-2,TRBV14,TGTGCCAGCAGCCAAGAGGTTCGCGGGGGCCCCTATGGCTACACCTTC,CASSQEVRGGPYGYTF
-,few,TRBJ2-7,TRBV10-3,TGTGCCATCAGCCCGAGGAGGGATAGCTACGAGCAGTACTTC,CAISPRRDSYEQYF
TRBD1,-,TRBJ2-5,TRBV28,TGTGCCAGCAGTTTTGGACAGGGGCCCGGCGGGACCCAGTACTTC,CASSFGQGPGGTQYF
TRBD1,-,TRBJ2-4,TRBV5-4,TGTGCCAGCAGCCTGACTGAACAGGGGGACATTCAGTACTTC,CASSLTEQGDIQYF
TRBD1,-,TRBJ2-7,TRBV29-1,TGCAGCGTTGCAGGACAGGAATCAGCCTACGAGCAGTACTTC,CSVAGQESAYEQYF
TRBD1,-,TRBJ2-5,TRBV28,TGTGCCAGCACATACAGGGGCGAGACCCAGTACTTC,CASTYRGETQYF
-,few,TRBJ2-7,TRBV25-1,TGTGCCAGCAGAGGGGTTACATCCTACGAGCAGTACTTC,CASRGVTSYEQYF
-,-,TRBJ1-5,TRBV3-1,TGTGCCAGCAGCGGCCGGACAACTGCACGGCAGCCCCAGCATTTT,CASSGRTTARQPQHF
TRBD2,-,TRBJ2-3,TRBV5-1,TGCGCCAGCAGCGTTTTTGGGGGACTAGCGGCCACAGATACGCAGTATTTT,CASSVFGGLAATDTQYF
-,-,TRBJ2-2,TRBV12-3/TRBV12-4,TGTGCCAGCAGCGCCGGGACGGCGGTCGGGGAGCTGTTTTTT,CASSAGTAVGELFF
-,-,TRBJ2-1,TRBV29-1,TGCACCATTTCTTCAGATAGTCAGCTTTCCCATGAGCAGTTCTTC,CTISSDSQLSHEQFF
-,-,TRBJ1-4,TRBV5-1,TGCGCCAGCAGCTTGGATGCCGGGGGAGCTAATGAAAAACTGTTTTTT,CASSLDAGGANEKLFF
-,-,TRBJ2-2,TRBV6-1,TGTGCCAGCTCGGTAGGGTGGAGCGGCGGGGAGCTGTTTTTT,CASSVGWSGGELFF
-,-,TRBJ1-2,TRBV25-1,TGTGCCAGCAGTGATACCAGGGACGGGAGCGGCTATGGCTACACCTTC,CASSDTRDGSGYGYTF
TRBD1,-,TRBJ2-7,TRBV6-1,TGTGCCAGCAGTGAACAGCCAGGGGGCAGCGAGCAGTACTTC,CASSEQPGGSEQYF
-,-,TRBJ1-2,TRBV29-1,TGCAGCGTAGGGTTCACCTATGGCTACACCTTC,CSVGFTYGYTF
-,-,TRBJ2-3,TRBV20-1,TGCAGTGCTAGAGACCTTATCCAGGGCACAGATACGCAGTATTTT,CSARDLIQGTDTQYF
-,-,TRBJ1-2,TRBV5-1,TGCGCCAGCAGCGTGGAAAATAACTATGGCTACACCTTC,CASSVENNYGYTF
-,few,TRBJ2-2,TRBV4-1,TGCGCCAGCAGCCATGGAGCGGGGGAGCTGTTTTTT,CASSHGAGELFF